These 9 T cell receptor beta chains were all obtained from the same sample, sequenced in a study of blood T cell repertoires in COVID-19. Clones were read by immunoSEQ multiplex PCR, and TCRdb kept only the in-frame ones, dropping some. This sample has some 95,000 clones, with about 90% found just once. Material for sequencing was peripheral blood. The receptors were gathered from a human donor with active COVID-19. The donor label of this sample is uncertain.

The CDR3, as DNA: TGTGCCAGCTCACCGGGGCTCACAGATACGCAGTATTTT. Amino acids: CASSPGLTDTQYF. V and J are TRBV18 and TRBJ2-3, with a possible D match to TRBD1 (5 bases). V lost 3 bases and J 2 bases, leaving 6 bases between the germline ends. The CDR3 runs to 13 residues. Germline CDR1 is KGHSH and CDR2 is LQKENI. Complete variable domain (other parts from reference TRBV18 and TRBJ2-3): NAGVMQNPRHLVRRRGQEARLRCSPMKGHSHVYWYRQLPEEGLKFMVYLQKENIIDESGMPKERFSAEFPKEGPSILRIQQVVRGDSAAYFCASSPGLTDTQYFGPGTRLTVL.

The chain has TRBV13 and TRBJ1-1; D possibly corresponds to TRBD1 (5 bases). Germline loops: CDR1 PRHDT, CDR2 FYEKMQ (reference sequence). Trimming removed 1 base from V and 6 bases from J, with 12 bases in between. The CDR3 is made up of 14 amino acids. CDR3 nucleotide sequence: TGTGCCAGCAGCTTAGTATCAGGGATCGCTGAAGCTTTCTTT. Its protein product is CASSLVSGIAEAFF.

The rearrangement joins TRBV5-4 to TRBJ1-6; D unclear. This CDR3 comprises 13 residues. The V gene's germline CDR1 is SGHNT and CDR2 YYREEE (reference sequence). Trimming pared 4 bases from V and 6 bases from J, leaving 8 bases between. The CDR3 sequence is CASSAEFNSPLHF. CDR3 DNA: TGTGCCAGCAGCGCGGAGTTTAATTCACCCCTCCACTTT.

The chain joins TRBV7-7 to TRBJ1-5, with D unclear. The CDR3 is 17 residues long. V lost 1 base and J 3 bases, leaving 16 bases between the germline ends. Germline V gene sequence: CDR1 SSHAT, CDR2 FNYEAQ (reference sequence). The CDR3 nucleotides are TGTGCCAGCAGCTTAGAACGAGAGTTACTTCCCAATCAGCCCCAGCATTTT. This sequence encodes CASSLERELLPNQPQHF. The full variable domain, rest sourced from reference TRBV7-7 and TRBJ1-5, is GAGVSQSPRYKVTKRGQDVTLRCDPISSHATLYWYQQALGQGPEFLTYFNYEAQPDKSGLPSDRFSAERPEGSISTLTIQRTEQRDSAMYRCASSLERELLPNQPQHFGDGTRLSIL.

V usage is TRBV19 and J usage is TRBJ2-7, with 7 bases fitting TRBD2. Trimming at V came to 0 bases and at J to 3 bases, leaving 5 bases not matched to a gene. Per the germline V gene, CDR1 is LNHDA and CDR2 is SQIVND (reference sequence). The CDR3 extends over 15 amino acids. CDR3 bases: TGTGCCAGTAGTATAGAACTAGCGTCCATCTACGAGCAGTACTTC. This gives the protein CASSIELASIYEQYF.

This chain links TRBV7-8 with TRBJ2-7, with a weak D call TRBD2 (6 bases). The CDR3 totals 14 residues. CDR1 is SGHVS, CDR2 FQNEAQ, per germline. Trimming stripped 3 bases from V and 5 bases from J, with 14 bases between. This CDR3 is CASSFRGGVHEQYF. DNA for the CDR3: TGTGCCAGCAGCTTTCGCGGAGGGGTCCACGAGCAGTACTTC.

The V gene is TRBV2, the J gene TRBJ1-5, with 7 nucleotides matching TRBD1. Germline CDR1 and CDR2: SNHLY and FYNNEI. This CDR3 comprises 15 residues. The ends lost 5 bases at V and 3 bases at J; junction bases unmatched: 7. CDR3 sequence (DNA): TGTGCCAGCAGTATCTCGGGACAGTCCAATCAGCCCCAGCATTTT. This translates into CASSISGQSNQPQHF.

V and J are TRBV6-5 and TRBJ2-3, with a weak D call TRBD1 (5 bases). The CDR3 length is 14 residues. The germline CDR1 and CDR2 sequences are MNHEY and SVGAGI. The V and J ends lost 5 bases and 6 bases respectively, with 15 bases between them. CDR3 nucleotide sequence: TGTGCCAGCAGTCTACAGGCCCTGGAGGATACGCAGTATTTT. This sequence encodes CASSLQALEDTQYF.

This chain joins TRBV6-5 and TRBJ1-6; D call uncertain. This CDR3 comprises 12 residues. Germline-derived CDR1 and CDR2 are MNHEY and SVGAGI. The ends were cut back, 6 bases at V and 6 bases at J, with 6 bases in the middle. CDR3 sequence reads: CASRGSNSPLHF. CDR3 DNA sequence: TGTGCCAGCAGGGGCTCTAATTCACCCCTCCACTTT.